This is a list of T cell receptor beta chains from one sample in a study of Ad26.COV2.S vaccination and SARS-CoV-2 variants. Generated by immunoSEQ multiplex PCR, the TCRdb table keeps only in-frame clones and is missing some. The sample carries hundreds of thousands of clones, about 87% recorded once. The sequences come from peripheral blood, collected in a trial of Ad26.COV2.S vaccine versus placebo. The source of these receptors is a person between 18 and 60 years old who received the Ad26.COV2.S COVID-19 vaccine or a placebo. Both conserved end residues are part of each CDR3. D genes are given only for firm matches. Clone size appears in some rows only: once, few, many, or a class for an expanded clone.

d_call: TRBD1
v_call: TRBV6-5
j_call: TRBJ1-6
clone_size: NA
cdr3_aa: CASSRGGGYSPLHF
cdr3_nt: TGTGCCAGCTCAAGAGGGGGCGGTTATTCACCCCTCCACTTT

d_call: NA
v_call: TRBV9
j_call: TRBJ2-3
clone_size: NA
cdr3_aa: CASRDHPKLPSTDTQYF
cdr3_nt: TGTGCCAGCAGGGACCATCCCAAACTACCTAGCACAGATACGCAGTATTTT

d_call: NA
v_call: TRBV2
j_call: TRBJ1-4
clone_size: NA
cdr3_aa: CASRENSGPNEKLFF
cdr3_nt: TGTGCCAGCAGAGAAAACAGCGGACCAAATGAAAAACTGTTTTTT

d_call: NA
v_call: TRBV11-2
j_call: TRBJ2-3
clone_size: NA
cdr3_aa: CASSLERGRTDTQYF
cdr3_nt: TGTGCCAGCAGCTTGGAACGGGGACGCACAGATACGCAGTATTTT

d_call: TRBD1
v_call: TRBV10-3
j_call: TRBJ1-1
clone_size: NA
cdr3_aa: CAISDPWTGDEAFF
cdr3_nt: TGTGCCATCAGTGACCCCTGGACAGGGGATGAAGCTTTCTTT

d_call: TRBD1
v_call: TRBV28
j_call: TRBJ2-3
clone_size: NA
cdr3_aa: CASSYPSGTGDLPDTQYF
cdr3_nt: TGTGCCAGCAGCTACCCATCCGGGACAGGTGACCTCCCGGATACGCAGTATTTT

d_call: TRBD2
v_call: TRBV13
j_call: TRBJ2-1
clone_size: NA
cdr3_aa: CASSFLLSGGANEQFF
cdr3_nt: TGTGCCAGCAGCTTCCTACTAAGCGGGGGGGCCAATGAGCAGTTCTTC

d_call: NA
v_call: TRBV9
j_call: TRBJ2-7
clone_size: NA
cdr3_aa: CASSVAPGAPILYEQYF
cdr3_nt: TGTGCCAGCAGCGTAGCTCCGGGGGCCCCAATCTTATACGAGCAGTACTTC

d_call: NA
v_call: TRBV3-1/TRBV3-2
j_call: TRBJ2-1
clone_size: NA
cdr3_aa: CASSQPGQGGGTEQFF
cdr3_nt: TGTGCCAGCAGCCAACCTGGGCAGGGAGGGGGCACGGAGCAGTTCTTC

d_call: NA
v_call: TRBV7-2
j_call: TRBJ2-5
clone_size: NA
cdr3_aa: CASSYGVRETQYF
cdr3_nt: TGTGCCAGCAGCTATGGGGTTCGGGAGACCCAGTACTTC

d_call: NA
v_call: TRBV18
j_call: TRBJ1-1
clone_size: NA
cdr3_aa: CASSSNWGDTEAFF
cdr3_nt: TGTGCCAGCTCTTCTAACTGGGGAGACACTGAAGCTTTCTTT

d_call: NA
v_call: TRBV11-2
j_call: TRBJ2-1
clone_size: NA
cdr3_aa: CASSFRGGRISYNEQFF
cdr3_nt: TGTGCCAGCAGCTTCCGTGGGGGGAGGATATCCTACAATGAGCAGTTCTTC

d_call: TRBD1
v_call: TRBV9
j_call: TRBJ2-5
clone_size: NA
cdr3_aa: CASSVGDRGEETQYF
cdr3_nt: TGTGCCAGCAGCGTAGGTGACAGGGGAGAGGAGACCCAGTACTTC

d_call: NA
v_call: TRBV5-4
j_call: TRBJ2-2
clone_size: NA
cdr3_aa: CASSFRTTTGELFF
cdr3_nt: TGTGCCAGCAGCTTCAGGACTACCACCGGGGAGCTGTTTTTT

d_call: NA
v_call: TRBV5-5
j_call: TRBJ1-1
clone_size: NA
cdr3_aa: CASSPPPRVFGEAFF
cdr3_nt: TGTGCCAGCAGCCCCCCGCCGAGGGTCTTTGGGGAAGCTTTCTTT

d_call: NA
v_call: TRBV18
j_call: TRBJ1-2
clone_size: NA
cdr3_aa: CASSSAGARDGYTF
cdr3_nt: TGTGCCAGCTCATCAGCCGGGGCCAGAGATGGCTACACCTTC

d_call: NA
v_call: TRBV18
j_call: TRBJ2-3
clone_size: once
cdr3_aa: CASSPFIQRNTDTQYF
cdr3_nt: TGTGCCAGCTCACCATTTATACAGCGGAACACAGATACGCAGTATTTT

d_call: NA
v_call: TRBV4-2
j_call: TRBJ1-2
clone_size: NA
cdr3_aa: CASSQDLRYPIYGYTF
cdr3_nt: TGTGCCAGCAGCCAAGACCTTAGATATCCCATCTATGGCTACACCTTC

d_call: NA
v_call: TRBV6-4
j_call: TRBJ1-5
clone_size: NA
cdr3_aa: CASSDGENQPQHF
cdr3_nt: TGTGCCAGCAGTGACGGGGAGAATCAGCCCCAGCATTTT

d_call: NA
v_call: TRBV6-4
j_call: TRBJ2-5
clone_size: NA
cdr3_aa: CASSEGRGETQYF
cdr3_nt: TGTGCCAGCAGCGAAGGAAGGGGGGAGACCCAGTACTTC

d_call: NA
v_call: TRBV18
j_call: TRBJ1-1
clone_size: NA
cdr3_aa: CASSPPMGRGTGGTEAFF
cdr3_nt: TGTGCCAGCTCACCCCCCATGGGTAGGGGGACCGGAGGAACTGAAGCTTTCTTT

d_call: TRBD1
v_call: TRBV19
j_call: TRBJ1-1
clone_size: NA
cdr3_aa: CASSIGTGYAGTEAFF
cdr3_nt: TGTGCCAGTAGTATCGGGACAGGGTACGCGGGCACTGAAGCTTTCTTT

d_call: TRBD2
v_call: TRBV19
j_call: TRBJ2-2
clone_size: NA
cdr3_aa: CASIVTSGSNTGELFF
cdr3_nt: TGTGCCAGTATTGTGACTAGCGGGAGCAACACCGGGGAGCTGTTTTTT

d_call: NA
v_call: TRBV27
j_call: TRBJ2-7
clone_size: NA
cdr3_aa: CASSASVGRSEQYF
cdr3_nt: TGTGCCAGCAGCGCCTCAGTAGGACGATCGGAGCAGTACTTC

d_call: NA
v_call: TRBV29-1
j_call: TRBJ1-1
clone_size: NA
cdr3_aa: CSTMVSPNTEAFF
cdr3_nt: TGCAGCACAATGGTCAGTCCGAACACTGAAGCTTTCTTT

d_call: NA
v_call: TRBV7-3
j_call: TRBJ2-7
clone_size: NA
cdr3_aa: CASSRVGGEQYF
cdr3_nt: TGTGCCAGCAGCCGAGTGGGGGGCGAGCAGTACTTC

d_call: TRBD1
v_call: TRBV7-8
j_call: TRBJ1-2
clone_size: many
cdr3_aa: CASSLSEQGDGYTF
cdr3_nt: TGTGCCAGCAGCTTAAGTGAGCAGGGGGATGGCTACACCTTC

d_call: TRBD1
v_call: TRBV25-1
j_call: TRBJ2-7
clone_size: NA
cdr3_aa: CASSDPGQGTYEQYF
cdr3_nt: TGTGCCAGCAGTGACCCCGGACAGGGGACCTACGAGCAGTACTTC

d_call: NA
v_call: TRBV4-3
j_call: TRBJ1-2
clone_size: NA
cdr3_aa: CASSQEGRYIGYTF
cdr3_nt: TGCGCCAGCAGCCAAGAAGGCAGGTATATTGGCTACACCTTC

d_call: NA
v_call: TRBV18
j_call: TRBJ1-5
clone_size: NA
cdr3_aa: CASSASNQPQHF
cdr3_nt: TGTGCCAGCTCAGCTAGCAATCAGCCCCAGCATTTT

d_call: NA
v_call: TRBV7-6
j_call: TRBJ2-1
clone_size: once
cdr3_aa: CASSYDIEQFF
cdr3_nt: TGTGCCAGCAGCTATGACATTGAGCAGTTCTTC

d_call: TRBD1
v_call: TRBV28
j_call: TRBJ2-7
clone_size: NA
cdr3_aa: CASSLPGGRYEQYF
cdr3_nt: TGTGCCAGCAGTTTACCAGGGGGCAGGTACGAGCAGTACTTC

d_call: TRBD2
v_call: TRBV6-6
j_call: TRBJ2-7
clone_size: once
cdr3_aa: CASRQIGTSGRYEQYF
cdr3_nt: TGTGCCAGCAGACAAATTGGGACTAGCGGACGGTACGAGCAGTACTTC

d_call: NA
v_call: TRBV6-6
j_call: TRBJ1-5
clone_size: few
cdr3_aa: CASSYGRGGQPQHF
cdr3_nt: TGTGCCAGCAGTTACGGCAGGGGAGGGCAGCCCCAGCATTTT

d_call: TRBD1
v_call: TRBV7-3
j_call: TRBJ2-7
clone_size: NA
cdr3_aa: CASSTVPGQGAALYEQYF
cdr3_nt: TGTGCCAGCAGCACCGTCCCGGGACAGGGGGCGGCTCTCTACGAGCAGTACTTC

d_call: NA
v_call: TRBV5-6
j_call: TRBJ1-5
clone_size: NA
cdr3_aa: CASSLRAGAQLNQPQHF
cdr3_nt: TGTGCCAGCAGCTTGAGGGCGGGGGCACAACTCAATCAGCCCCAGCATTTT

d_call: TRBD2
v_call: TRBV6-6
j_call: TRBJ2-1
clone_size: NA
cdr3_aa: CASSHGGAGEGQFF
cdr3_nt: TGTGCCAGCAGCCACGGGGGGGCGGGAGAAGGGCAGTTCTTC

d_call: TRBD1
v_call: TRBV7-8
j_call: TRBJ2-1
clone_size: NA
cdr3_aa: CASSSDREYNEQFF
cdr3_nt: TGTGCCAGCAGCTCGGACAGGGAATACAATGAGCAGTTCTTC

d_call: NA
v_call: TRBV6-7
j_call: TRBJ2-1
clone_size: few
cdr3_aa: CASSPEGECYNEQFF
cdr3_nt: TGTGCCAGCAGCCCCGAGGGCGAGTGCTACAATGAGCAGTTCTTC

d_call: NA
v_call: TRBV10-1
j_call: TRBJ1-3
clone_size: few
cdr3_aa: CASSDRSVWPQGSGNTIYF
cdr3_nt: TGCGCCAGCAGTGATCGGAGTGTTTGGCCTCAAGGGTCTGGAAACACCATATATTTT

d_call: NA
v_call: TRBV18
j_call: TRBJ1-3
clone_size: NA
cdr3_aa: CASSRDSRNQNTIYF
cdr3_nt: TGTGCCAGCTCTCGCGACAGCCGTAACCAAAACACCATATATTTT

d_call: NA
v_call: TRBV19
j_call: TRBJ1-3
clone_size: NA
cdr3_aa: CASSIDTSSGNTIYF
cdr3_nt: TGTGCCAGTAGTATAGATACTAGCTCTGGAAACACCATATATTTT

d_call: NA
v_call: TRBV7-3
j_call: TRBJ2-1
clone_size: NA
cdr3_aa: CASSPRQYNEQFF
cdr3_nt: TGTGCCAGCAGCCCCCGGCAGTACAATGAGCAGTTCTTC

d_call: NA
v_call: TRBV5-3
j_call: TRBJ1-1
clone_size: NA
cdr3_aa: CARSLEEQGGNTEAFF
cdr3_nt: TGTGCCAGAAGCTTGGAAGAACAGGGCGGCAACACTGAAGCTTTCTTT